This T cell receptor beta chain was retrieved from a study of identical twins (dated by TCRdb to the mid-2010s). Some background on the complete study: TCR alpha and beta repertoires from monozygotic twins, unrelated adults of various ages and cord blood were deep-sequenced to test whether fetal clonotypes persist. Replicate twin experiments were performed at different times using different library preparation protocols to rule out contamination.

Libraries were made using 5' RACE. The sequencer listed for this sample is Illumina HiSeq 2000. A universal primer binding site was added through template switching, and the final cDNA carried a unique molecular identifier so that TCR cDNA molecules could be counted accurately. Specific primers in the conserved constant-segment region were used to synthesize first-strand cDNA for TCR alpha and beta chains. Each cDNA library was double barcoded, with a SMART-Mk sample barcode plus Illumina barcodes, to control for contamination. TruSeq adapter sequences, together with Illumina sample barcodes, were added in two successive PCR steps. TCR alpha and beta cDNA libraries were sequenced on the Illumina HiSeq platform with custom primers. Processing in the source paper ran as follows. MiGEC processed the raw reads to extract unique molecular identifiers, while MiXCR was used to determine the CDR3 positions. Recombination models were inferred per individual with the repgenHMM and IGoR tools using an EM algorithm. The analysis of shared clonotypes was done with the tcR package in R, with sharing normalized by the product of cloneset sizes. To study raw recombination without the effects of thymic and clonal selection, out-of-frame nonproductive sequences were analyzed. TCRdb trimmed public reads at Q25 via fastp, called clones via MiXCR and kept in-frame beta chains. Rows matching on CDR3 protein sequence are summarized as one entry with the most common DNA and genes. TCRdb assigned the V and J calls; the authors' analysis was not used. The sample includes about 500,000 distinct CDR3 sequences, with approximately 15% observed a single time. The ten largest clones add up to more than 0.8% of the sample.

Every donor was a healthy Caucasian. Three pairs of female monozygotic twins, all aged about 18 to 29 years, made up the twin cohort. CD4+ and CD8+ T cell populations were isolated with positive isolation kits from Invitrogen. The CDR3 contains 12 residues, cysteine and phenylalanine counted. Only CDR3 DNA remains: 36 bases, in frame from the first base. Taken from the germline V gene, the CDR1 and CDR2 loops are MDHEN and SYDVKM. Compared with germline, V lacks 5 bases and J lacks 9 bases; bases without a gene match: 5. The sample holds one count of this clonotype. Its antigen target is currently unknown. No much larger clone is present one base from it, and per-base qualities are unavailable. On its own, one read is weak support. Results and caveats for the whole study, not just this receptor: Compared with coincidental sharing between unrelated individuals, out-of-frame TCR alpha sequences shared between twins had an excess of sequences with low generation probability. Zero-insertion analyses could be partly confounded by invariant T cells such as MAIT and iNKT, though diverse VJ usage argued against such confounding for most clonotypes. Out-of-frame TCR alpha sharing in monozygotic twins was systematically underestimated by recombination models, whereas sharing between unrelated individuals was in agreement with the recombination models. Because the same donors could not be followed over many years, conclusions were based on cross-sectional statistical analysis. Excess twin sharing in beta out-of-frame sequences was weaker because fewer shared sequences lowered the signal-to-noise ratio. Abundant cord blood beta clonotypes had fewer insertions, young adult naive repertoires showed a similar but weaker trend, and memory repertoires showed no such trend.

This same sample was also taken into another study, of yellow fever vaccine responses in identical twins. According to the second study: The T cell response to vaccination in identical twins was reported by the authors to appear partly convergent and partly personalized. In identical twins, the study followed T cell clones that responded to the vaccine with precision.

The sequenced material came from CD4+ T cells sorted from blood. The sequence is built from TRBV28 and TRBJ2-7; TRBD1 agrees with 9 junctional bases. The TCR originated in a woman aged 18-29 years in good health. The CDR3 protein: CASSVQGAVQYF. The DNA is TGTGCCAGCAGTGTACAGGGGGCAGTGCAGTACTTC.